This TCR beta chain was profiled in a study of response to subunit inactivated influenza vaccine. Study-wide results and caveats: Seasonal influenza vaccination, on each occasion, was suggested by the authors to recruit few new T cells.

TCRdb ran MiXCR on the RT-PCR reads and lists one entry per CDR3 protein. The sample gives 150,000 to 200,000 distinct CDR3 sequences, approximately 12% of which show up once; 25% to 30% is in the top ten. In this sample, this clonotype turned up a few times. What it recognizes is unknown. This CDR3 comprises 11 residues. Germline V gives CDR1 MGHDK, CDR2 SYGVNS. Trimming took off 8 bases at V and 5 bases at J, with 9 bases between the two ends. These data were also filed under a second study, of T cells expressing NK-cell markers. Turning to that study: A 5'RACE template switching approach incorporating UMIs was used to make TCR beta cDNA. All TCR beta repertoires analysed originated from sorted CD3+CD56+NKG2C+, CD3+CD56+NKG2C- and CD3+CD56-NKG2C+ T cells. There were seven HCMV-seropositive donors and one seronegative donor among the eight sequenced. In a few donors, dominant clonotypes made up about 25-65% of CD3+CD56-NKG2C+ cells.

The specimen was CD8+ T cells sorted from PBMCs, collected 11 to 12 days after vaccination. The chain couples TRBV25-1 to TRBJ1-1; no clear D. The sequence was collected from a man between 50 and 59 years old who received an inactivated influenza vaccine. The CDR3 is CASGVGTEAFF. The CDR3 DNA reads as TGTGCCAGCGGGGTGGGAACTGAAGCTTTCTTT.